This T cell receptor beta chain was observed in a study of siplizumab effects on memory and regulatory T cells. Profiled with immunoSEQ multiplex PCR; TCRdb holds only in-frame clones, not every one. Seen here are more than 95,000 clones, about 94% observed once, and the top ten hold around 1.7%. Details on this clone: Antigen unknown.

Study results and caveats: Memory cells seemed less diverse than naive T cells, which also seemed major contributors to the alloresponse.

The CDR3 length is 13 residues. V gave up 5 bases and J gave up 4 bases, with 11 bases separating them. The germline gives CDR1 MDHEN, CDR2 SYDVKM. V usage is TRBV28 and J usage is TRBJ1-2; possibly TRBD1 for D (5 bases). Sequencing was performed on non-Treg CD4+ T cells sorted from blood. The source of this sequence is a human donor in good health. DNA of the CDR3: TGTGCCAGCAGTCTCCCCGGGGCCTATGGCTACACCTTC. It translates to CASSLPGAYGYTF.